This T cell receptor beta chain came from a study of CD8 T cells in Susac syndrome. The CDR3 is 12 amino acids. V was clipped by 10 bases and J by 6 bases, with 15 bases between them. Looked up from germline, CDR1 is MNHNS and CDR2 is SASEGT. Negative isolation was applied to CD8+ and CD4+ T cells, and FACS enrichment was applied to TEMRA cells. RNA was extracted with the RNeasy kit, and a quantity of roughly 0.5 to 1 ug was reverse transcribed using random hexamers. TCRdb re-called the immunoSEQ multiplex PCR reads with MiXCR, one entry per CDR3 protein. The table has hundreds of thousands of distinct CDR3 sequences, 70% to 90% seen once; the top ten hold over 0.09%.

The chain uses TRBV6-1 and TRBJ1-1, with D possibly matching TRBD1 (6 bases). The specimen sequenced was CD8+ T cells from PBMCs. The receptor comes from a human donor with multiple sclerosis. CDR3 coding DNA: TGTGCCACCAGAACAGGGCGGGCTGAAGCTTTCTTT. Translating it yields CATRTGRAEAFF.